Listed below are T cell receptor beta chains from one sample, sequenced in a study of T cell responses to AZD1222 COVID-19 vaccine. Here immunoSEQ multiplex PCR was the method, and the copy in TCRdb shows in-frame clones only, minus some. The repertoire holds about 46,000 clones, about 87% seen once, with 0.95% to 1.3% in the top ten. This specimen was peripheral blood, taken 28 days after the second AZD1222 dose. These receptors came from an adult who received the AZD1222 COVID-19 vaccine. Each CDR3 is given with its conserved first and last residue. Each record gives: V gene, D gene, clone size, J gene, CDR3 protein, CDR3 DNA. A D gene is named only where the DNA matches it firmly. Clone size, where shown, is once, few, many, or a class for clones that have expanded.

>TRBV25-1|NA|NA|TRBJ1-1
CASSESAEAFF
TGTGCCAGCAGTGAAAGCGCTGAAGCTTTCTTT
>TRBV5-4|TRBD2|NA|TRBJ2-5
CASSSVYGTSGYQETQYF
TGTGCCAGCAGCTCGGTATATGGGACTAGCGGGTACCAAGAGACCCAGTACTTC
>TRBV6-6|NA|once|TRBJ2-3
CASTPGFHTQYF
TGTGCCAGCACCCCGGGCTTTCATACGCAGTATTTT
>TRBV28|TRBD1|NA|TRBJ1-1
CASRWAGQGANTEAFF
TGTGCCAGCAGATGGGCTGGACAGGGCGCGAACACTGAAGCTTTCTTT
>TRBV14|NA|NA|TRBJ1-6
CASSQSTGYSPLHF
TGTGCCAGCAGCCAATCCACAGGGTATTCACCCCTCCACTTT
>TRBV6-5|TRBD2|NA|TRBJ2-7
CASSYSGTSGTYEQYF
TGTGCCAGCAGTTACTCTGGGACTAGCGGTACCTACGAGCAGTACTTC
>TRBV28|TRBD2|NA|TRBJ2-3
CASSPSGLVPPDTQYF
TGTGCCAGCAGTCCCTCGGGACTAGTTCCTCCAGATACGCAGTATTTT
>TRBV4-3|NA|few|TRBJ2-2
CASSIGPNTGELFF
TGCGCCAGCAGCATCGGACCTAACACCGGGGAGCTGTTTTTT
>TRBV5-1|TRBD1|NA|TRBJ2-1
CASSIGQGANEQFF
TGCGCCAGCAGCATCGGACAGGGGGCCAATGAGCAGTTCTTC
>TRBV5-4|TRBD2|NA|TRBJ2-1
CASSFSSGPHNEQFF
TGTGCCAGCAGCTTTTCTAGCGGTCCACACAATGAGCAGTTCTTC
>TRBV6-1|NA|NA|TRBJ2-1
CASSKDSDEQFF
TGTGCCAGCAGCAAGGACAGCGATGAGCAGTTCTTC
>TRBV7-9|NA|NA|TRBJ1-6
CASSNLRGRVPLHF
TGTGCCAGCAGCAACCTCCGGGGCCGGGTACCCCTCCACTTT
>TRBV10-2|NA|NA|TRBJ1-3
CASSEQPGNTIYF
TGCGCCAGCAGTGAACAACCTGGAAACACCATATATTTT
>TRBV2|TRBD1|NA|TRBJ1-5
CASSGQGVYSNQPQHF
TGTGCCAGCTCAGGACAGGGCGTATATAGCAATCAGCCCCAGCATTTT
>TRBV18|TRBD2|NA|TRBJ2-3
CASSDRTSGSGTDTQYF
TGTGCCAGCTCAGACCGGACTAGCGGGAGTGGCACAGATACGCAGTATTTT
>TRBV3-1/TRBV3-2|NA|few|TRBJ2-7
CASSQGDFSAGYEQYF
TGTGCCAGCAGCCAAGGGGACTTCTCGGCGGGCTACGAGCAGTACTTC
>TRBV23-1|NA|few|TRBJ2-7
CASSQSSGPPTGDKDWDEQYF
TGCGCCAGCAGTCAATCCTCGGGGCCTCCCACCGGGGACAAAGACTGGGACGAGCAGTACTTC
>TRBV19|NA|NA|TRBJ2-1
CATKGGGNIRLNEQFF
TGTGCCACCAAAGGTGGGGGTAACATTAGGCTCAATGAGCAGTTCTTC
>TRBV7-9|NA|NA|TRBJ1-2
CASSLEAYGYTF
TGTGCCAGCAGCTTAGAGGCCTATGGCTACACCTTC
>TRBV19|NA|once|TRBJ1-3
CASSGDRLPTYVSGNTIYF
TGTGCCAGTAGTGGAGACAGGCTACCCACCTACGTCTCTGGAAACACCATATATTTT
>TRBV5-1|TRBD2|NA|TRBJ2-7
CASSLGLAGGSIYEQYF
TGCGCCAGCAGCTTGGGACTAGCGGGAGGAAGTATTTACGAGCAGTACTTC
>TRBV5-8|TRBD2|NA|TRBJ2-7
CASSPRRTSGFYEQYF
TGTGCCAGCAGTCCCCGGCGGACTAGCGGTTTCTACGAGCAGTACTTC
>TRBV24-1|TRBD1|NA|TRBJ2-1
CATSDATGTGVNEQFF
TGTGCCACCAGTGATGCAACCGGGACAGGGGTGAATGAGCAGTTCTTC
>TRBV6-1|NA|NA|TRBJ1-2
CASSEVGANRGSGGYTF
TGTGCCAGCAGTGAAGTAGGAGCGAACCGGGGTTCGGGTGGCTACACCTTC
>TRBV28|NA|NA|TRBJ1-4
CASSRVYEKLFF
TGTGCCAGCAGTCGGGTATACGAAAAACTGTTTTTT
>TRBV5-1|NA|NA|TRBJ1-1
CAGRRGEAGEDTEAFF
TGCGCCGGTCGGCGGGGGGAGGCCGGAGAGGACACTGAAGCTTTCTTT
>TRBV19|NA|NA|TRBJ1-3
CASIHRAGNTIYF
TGTGCCAGTATTCATAGGGCTGGAAACACCATATATTTT
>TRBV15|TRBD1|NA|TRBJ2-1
CATTRGNTYNEQFF
TGTGCCACTACCAGGGGGAATACCTACAATGAGCAGTTCTTC
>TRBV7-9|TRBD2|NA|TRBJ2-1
CASSLALAGTYNEQFF
TGTGCCAGCAGCTTAGCGCTAGCGGGAACCTACAATGAGCAGTTCTTC
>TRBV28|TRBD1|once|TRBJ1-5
CASSPSVGQGSQPQHF
TGTGCCAGCAGTCCCTCCGTTGGACAGGGAAGTCAGCCCCAGCATTTT